This T cell receptor (beta chain) was recorded in a study of T cells after yellow fever vaccination. Each CDR3 protein is one row after TCRdb ran MiXCR on the 5' RACE reads. The sample yields around 320,000 distinct CDR3 sequences, approximately 12% seen once. The V and J ends lost 8 bases and 0 bases, in that order; junction bases with no gene match: 7. The CDR3 extends over 15 amino acids. The germline V gene has CDR1 SNHLY and CDR2 FYNNEI. This clonotype was seen a few times. Its antigen is undetermined. The study's findings and limits: Although most clonotypes did not, a small share appeared in both CD4 and CD8 compartments. Subsequent booster samples again held most clones from primary vaccination (96% CD4, 85% to 90% CD8).

The clonotype was recovered from a man aged 18 to 30 who received the YFV17D yellow fever vaccine. Sequencing was performed on CD4+ T cells sorted from PBMCs, taken 45 days after the yellow fever booster vaccination. The genes are TRBV2 and TRBJ2-1, with TRBD2 matching 7 bases. The CDR3 sequence: CASREDQGSYNEQFF. CDR3 nucleotides: TGTGCCAGCCGGGAGGACCAAGGCTCCTACAATGAGCAGTTCTTC.